The sequence of this T cell receptor beta chain was determined in a study of identical twins. Study observations and caveats: Fewer insertions marked abundant cord blood beta clonotypes; young adult naive trended weakly, memory not at all.

Donors were all healthy Caucasians. A few counts support this clonotype. The target antigen is unknown. Trimming removed 5 bases at V and 4 bases at J, with 12 bases between. Germline V gene lookup returns CDR1 SGHKS and CDR2 YYEKEE (reference sequence). There are 13 residues in the CDR3. TCRdb re-derived calls from the 5' RACE reads in MiXCR, one entry per CDR3 protein. The sample shows around 230,000 distinct CDR3 sequences, 6.5% of them seen only once. The same specimen was also included in a second study, on T cells expressing NK-cell markers. That paper states: Sorted CD3+CD56+NKG2C+, CD3+CD56+NKG2C- and CD3+CD56-NKG2C+ T cells supplied TCR beta repertoires.

The source is a woman between 18 and 30 years old in good health. This rearrangement joins TRBV5-5 to TRBJ1-2; the D is unclear. The specimen was CD8+ T cells sorted from blood. As DNA, the CDR3 is TGTGCCAGCAGAGTGGACGGTTTCTATGGCTACACCTTC. As protein: CASRVDGFYGYTF.